A single sample is the source of the 21 T cell receptor beta chains below, sequenced in a study of blood T cells in healthy people across ages. Then a second PCR, running about 6 to 12 cycles, was carried out with a sample-barcoded 5' primer and a J-beta primer mix. TCRdb called the 5' RACE reads again in MiXCR, with one record for every CDR3 protein. The sample records hundreds of thousands of distinct CDR3 sequences, 25% to 30% being singletons. The source material was blood. The receptors come from a woman aged 70-85 years in good health.

The CDR3 DNA reads TGTGCCAGCAGCGTACAGGGGTCTAAGAACACTGAAGCTTTCTTT. Its protein is CASSVQGSKNTEAFF. The chain is built from TRBV7-2 and TRBJ1-1; 7 bases agree with TRBD1. Per germline, CDR1 SGHTA and CDR2 FQGNSA. V shed 5 bases and J 1 base; nucleotides not matched to a gene: 7. The CDR3 loop spans 15 amino acids.

This clonotype was counted only a few times. The chain is built from TRBV7-3 and TRBJ2-1, with 13 bases lining up with TRBD2. Germline values: CDR1 SGHTA, CDR2 FQGTGA. The CDR3 is 16 residues long. With V trimmed by 5 bases and J by 4 bases, 5 bases remained unmatched. The CDR3 reads CASSIGTSGTYNEQFF. CDR3 in DNA: TGTGCCAGCAGCATAGGGACTAGCGGGACTTACAATGAGCAGTTCTTC.

The sample holds one count of this clonotype. The chain carries TRBV20-1 and TRBJ2-5; maybe TRBD2 (6 bases). Germline V gene data show CDR1 as DFQATT and CDR2 as SNEGSKA (reference sequence). The V and J ends lost 5 bases and 11 bases respectively, with 27 bases between them. The CDR3 length is 15 residues. CDR3 region: CSALPAGQVTGEQYF. CDR3 in DNA: TGCAGTGCTCTCCCCGCGGGGCAAGTTACTGGGGAGCAGTACTTC.

This chain uses TRBV28 with TRBJ2-4; the D gene is possibly TRBD1 (6 bases). The V and J ends lost 5 bases and 0 bases respectively, with 14 bases between them. The germline V gene has CDR1 MDHEN and CDR2 SYDVKM. The CDR3 covers 16 residues. The CDR3 DNA sequence: TGTGCCAGCAGTCGACAGGTCAACTTAGCCAAAAACATTCAGTACTTC. Its translation is CASSRQVNLAKNIQYF. The full variable domain, in which reference TRBV28 and TRBJ2-4 provide the parts outside the CDR3, is DVKVTQSSRYLVKRTGEKVFLECVQDMDHENMFWYRQDPGLGLRLIYFSYDVKMKEKGDIPEGYSVSREKKERFSLILESASTNQTSMYLCASSRQVNLAKNIQYFGAGTRLSVL.

The V and J genes are TRBV6-2 or TRBV6-3 and TRBJ2-7, with D possibly called TRBD1 or TRBD2 (5 bases each). This CDR3 is 14 amino acids long. V was shortened by 5 bases and J by 4 bases, with 15 bases between the two germline ends. CDR1 is MNHEY, CDR2 SVGEGT, per germline. The CDR3 is CASSPQRDVYEQYF. CDR3 nucleotide sequence: TGTGCCAGCAGTCCACAAAGGGACGTTTACGAGCAGTACTTC.

The J gene is TRBJ1-1, the V gene TRBV5-1; D is possibly TRBD1 (5 bases). This CDR3 comprises 14 residues. V was shortened by 4 bases and J by 5 bases, with 15 bases between the two germline ends. Germline CDR1 reads SGHRS; CDR2 reads YFSETQ. The CDR3 DNA is TGCGCCAGCAGCCAACTCGAGGGGAAGACTGAAGCTTTCTTT. Amino acid sequence: CASSQLEGKTEAFF.

CDR3 region: CASSLGPHNEQFF. CDR3 DNA: TGTGCCAGCAGCCTCGGACCCCACAATGAGCAGTTCTTC. The chain links TRBV7-6 to TRBJ2-1; no clear D. Germline-derived CDR1 and CDR2 are SGHVS and FNYEAQ. CDR3 length: 13 amino acids. Trimming took 5 bases from V and 5 from J, leaving 10 bases between them.

The chain couples TRBV20-1 to TRBJ2-5; TRBD1 matches 7 bases. The CDR3 covers 14 residues. CDR1 is DFQATT, CDR2 SNEGSKA, per germline (reference sequence). The junction had 8 bases not matched to a gene; V was cut back by 4 bases and J by 3 bases. The CDR3 DNA is TGCAGTGCTATTGAGACAGGGTCAAAAGAGACCCAGTACTTC. This codes for CSAIETGSKETQYF.

This clonotype was observed many times. The chain joins TRBV28 to TRBJ1-5; D is possibly TRBD1 (5 bases). Trimming cost V 3 bases and J 4 bases, with 13 bases left between them. From germline, CDR1 is MDHEN and CDR2 SYDVKM. The CDR3 extends over 15 amino acids. Here the CDR3 DNA reads TGTGCCAGCAGTTTTGCTGGGGACCGGAATCAGCCCCAGCATTTT. Encoded protein: CASSFAGDRNQPQHF.

The CDR3 here is CSARDRGTVGNTIYF. CDR3 nucleotide sequence: TGCAGTGCTAGAGATCGAGGGACTGTTGGAAACACCATATATTTT. The chain couples TRBV20-1 to TRBJ1-3; D possibly corresponds to TRBD1 (5 bases). Deletions cut 0 bases from V and 3 bases from J, with 12 bases between. In germline, CDR1 is DFQATT, CDR2 SNEGSKA (reference sequence). The CDR3 covers 15 residues.

This clonotype was seen more than once but under ten times. The rearrangement uses TRBV29-1 and TRBJ2-5; 7 bases agree with TRBD1. Judging by the DNA end, TRBJ2-1 fits better; the J call may be wrong. The CDR3 length is 11 residues. Germline CDR1 SQVTM, CDR2 ANQGSEA. Here the CDR3 reads CSSRWGTVQFF. CDR3 in DNA: TGCAGCTCCCGGTGGGGGACAGTGCAGTTCTTC.

The chain couples TRBV7-2 to TRBJ1-1, with 7 nucleotides matching TRBD1. The CDR3 totals 14 residues. Germline-derived CDR1 and CDR2 are SGHTA and FQGNSA. V dropped 3 bases and J dropped 0; count of bases not matched to a gene: 1. CDR3 region: CASSFGTVNTEAFF. For the CDR3, the DNA is TGTGCCAGCAGCTTCGGGACAGTGAACACTGAAGCTTTCTTT.

This clonotype has only a few counts. The CDR3 DNA follows: TGTGCCAGCACCGCGTATACTAGTGCCTCCTACAATGAGCAGTTCTTC. The encoded protein is CASTAYTSASYNEQFF. The chain combines TRBV7-2 with TRBJ2-1, with a weak D call TRBD2 (5 bases). V dropped 7 bases and J dropped 0 bases, with 16 bases sitting between them. Germline V gene sequence: CDR1 SGHTA, CDR2 FQGNSA. The CDR3 loop spans 16 amino acids.

The chain links TRBV6-2 or TRBV6-3 to TRBJ1-5, with D hard to call. V lost 2 bases, J lost 9 bases, and 14 bases lay in between. Looked up from germline, CDR1 is MNHEY and CDR2 is SVGEGT. The CDR3 covers 14 residues. The CDR3 here is CASSYTGWEMPQHF. The CDR3 nucleotides are TGTGCCAGCAGTTACACCGGGTGGGAAATGCCCCAGCATTTT.

The V call is TRBV5-5, the J call TRBJ2-1, with D hard to call. V lost 0 bases to trimming and J lost 9 bases, with 10 bases between them. The germline V gene encodes CDR1 SGHKS and CDR2 YYEKEE (reference sequence). The CDR3 extends over 13 amino acids. The CDR3 nucleotides read TGTGCCAGCAGCTTGGGTGGTGGCACTGAGCAGTTCTTC. This translates into CASSLGGGTEQFF.

This clonotype was detected only a few times. This chain connects TRBV9 to TRBJ2-1, with TRBD2 matching over 10 bases. This CDR3 has 19 residues. CDR1 is SGDLS, CDR2 YYNGEE, per germline. The V segment lost 0 bases and the J segment 0 bases; nucleotides outside the gene matches: 9. This CDR3 reads CASSVGAGGILRSYNEQFF. In DNA form, the CDR3 reads TGTGCCAGCAGCGTAGGAGCGGGAGGGATTTTACGCTCCTACAATGAGCAGTTCTTC.

This clonotype was observed a handful of times. The chain joins TRBV25-1 to TRBJ2-7; weak D call: TRBD2 (6 bases). The CDR3 has 15 amino acids. Germline-derived CDR1 and CDR2 are MGHDK and SYGVNS. Trimming removed 4 bases from V and 0 bases from J, with 13 bases in between. The CDR3 sequence is CASSADRGNSYEQYF. In DNA form, the CDR3 reads TGTGCCAGCAGTGCTGACCGGGGGAACTCCTACGAGCAGTACTTC.

This clonotype was observed a handful of times. The chain carries TRBV28 and TRBJ2-7; a possible D gene is TRBD2 (6 bases). The ends were cut back, 8 bases at V and 1 base at J, with 6 bases in the middle. The CDR3 spans 11 residues. The germline CDR1 and CDR2 sequences are MDHEN and SYDVKM. In DNA, the CDR3 is TGTGCCAGCGGGGGGTCCTACGAGCAGTACTTC. It yields the protein CASGGSYEQYF.

The chain is built from TRBV12-3 or TRBV12-4 and TRBJ1-5, with 7 bases that match TRBD1. Germline trimming cut 5 bases from V and 5 bases from J; bases unmatched to any gene: 12. CDR3 length: 16 residues. CDR3 region: CASSPYWGQSHQPQHF. For the CDR3, the DNA is TGTGCCAGCAGTCCCTATTGGGGACAGTCACATCAGCCCCAGCATTTT.

In its sample, this clonotype was seen a few times. The chain has TRBV5-5 and TRBJ2-5; 13 bases fit TRBD2. The J call is in doubt because the DNA end fits TRBJ2-1 better. This CDR3 comprises 18 residues. CDR1 is SGHKS and CDR2 is YYEKEE in the germline V gene (reference sequence). The CDR3 sequence is CASSSEAAGLAGYNEQFF. The DNA of the CDR3 is TGTGCCAGCAGCTCAGAAGCCGCGGGACTAGCGGGGTACAATGAGCAGTTCTTC.

This clonotype has ten or more counts. This sequence joins TRBV12-3 or TRBV12-4 and TRBJ2-4; D remains ambiguous. This CDR3 has 15 amino acids. V was trimmed by 2 bases and J by 3 bases, leaving 11 bases between them. The CDR3 sequence: CASSLQGFDKNIQYF. CDR3 coding DNA: TGTGCCAGCAGTTTACAAGGCTTTGACAAAAACATTCAGTACTTC.